The 12 T cell receptor beta chains below all came from one sample that was sequenced in a study of CD8 T cells in ankylosing spondylitis. A single record per CDR3 protein comes from TCRdb applying MiXCR to the 5' RACE reads. The repertoire consists of some 270,000 distinct CDR3 sequences, with about a sixth occurring once and the leading ten covering around 30%. The sample was blood, either unsorted or a sorted T cell fraction (not recorded which). The receptors here all came from a male donor with ankylosing spondylitis or in good health (not recorded which).

This clonotype has only a few counts. The chain carries TRBV29-1 and TRBJ2-2, with 11 bases lining up with TRBD1. Germline values: CDR1 SQVTM, CDR2 ANQGSEA. The CDR3 spans 16 residues. J lost 4 bases, V lost 6 bases, and 10 bases had no gene match. CDR3 region: CSVSGTGGIRTGELFF. CDR3 sequence (DNA): TGCAGCGTCTCCGGGACAGGGGGGATTCGCACCGGGGAGCTGTTTTTT.

This chain uses TRBV28 with TRBJ1-6, with D hard to call. Trimming stripped 1 base from V and 11 bases from J, with 9 bases between. Per germline, CDR1 MDHEN and CDR2 SYDVKM. The CDR3 length is 13 residues. CDR3 nucleotides: TGTGCCAGCAGTTTATTCGAGGGTCCACCCCTCCACTTT. It translates to CASSLFEGPPLHF.

The chain employs TRBV29-1 and TRBJ2-3; TRBD2 might be the D (5 bases). V was pared by 1 base and J by 5 bases, with 7 bases between. The CDR3 covers 12 residues. Germline V gives CDR1 SQVTM, CDR2 ANQGSEA. CDR3 bases: TGCAGCGTTGAAGTGGGGAGAGATACGCAGTATTTT. Translated, it gives CSVEVGRDTQYF.

The V call is TRBV29-1, the J call TRBJ1-1; unclear D gene. V lost 2 bases and J 3 bases, leaving 4 bases between the germline ends. In germline, CDR1 is SQVTM, CDR2 ANQGSEA. The CDR3 covers 11 residues. The CDR3 sequence is CSVETYTEAFF. CDR3 sequence (DNA): TGCAGCGTTGAAACATACACTGAAGCTTTCTTT. The full variable domain, completed using reference TRBV29-1 and TRBJ1-1, is SAVISQKPSRDICQRGTSLTIQCQVDSQVTMMFWYRQQPGQSLTLIATANQGSEATYESGFVIDKFPISRPNLTFSTLTVSNMSPEDSSIYLCSVETYTEAFFGQGTRLTVV.

This chain connects TRBV5-1 to TRBJ2-7; 10 bases are a match to TRBD2. Per germline, CDR1 SGHRS and CDR2 YFSETQ. The J segment lost 0 bases and the V segment lost 5 bases, leaving 8 bases of the junction unmatched. This CDR3 region has 16 residues. The CDR3, as DNA: TGCGCCAGCAGTTCCCTAGCGGGAGTGGGCTCCTACGAGCAGTACTTC. The encoded protein is CASSSLAGVGSYEQYF. The whole variable domain, remainder taken from reference TRBV5-1 and TRBJ2-7, is KAGVTQTPRYLIKTRGQQVTLSCSPISGHRSVSWYQQTPGQGLQFLFEYFSETQRNKGNFPGRFSGRQFSNSRSEMNVSTLELGDSALYLCASSSLAGVGSYEQYFGPGTRLTVT.

The genes are TRBV3-1 and TRBJ2-1; 9 positions match TRBD2. Trimming cost V 1 base and J 4 bases; bases outside gene matches: 8. Per the germline V gene, CDR1 is LGHDT and CDR2 is YNNKEL (reference sequence). This CDR3 spans 17 amino acids. The CDR3 coding sequence is TGTGCCAGCAGCCAAGCGAGACTAGCGGATCTATACAATGAGCAGTTCTTC. Protein product: CASSQARLADLYNEQFF.

This chain uses TRBV27 with TRBJ2-1, with a possible D match to TRBD2 (5 bases). The CDR3 covers 16 residues. Germline lookup yields CDR1 MNHEY and CDR2 SMNVEV (reference sequence). Between the trimmed V and J ends, which lost 2 bases and 3 bases, there was a span of 14 bases. CDR3: CASSLSGPTLYNEQFF. The CDR3 coding sequence is TGTGCCAGCAGTTTAAGCGGACCGACTCTCTACAATGAGCAGTTCTTC.

V gene TRBV9 combines with J gene TRBJ2-7; TRBD2 is a possible D gene (5 bases). Germline V lookup: CDR1 SGDLS, CDR2 YYNGEE. This CDR3 contains 16 residues. Trimming shortened V by 2 bases and J by 1 base, and 16 bases separated the two germline ends. The CDR3 DNA follows: TGTGCCAGCAGCGTCGGTGGGAGCCCTTTATCCTACGAGCAGTACTTC. It codes for CASSVGGSPLSYEQYF.

The chain is built from TRBV7-9 and TRBJ2-7; 7 bases match TRBD2. Germline V gene lookup returns CDR1 SEHNR and CDR2 FQNEAQ (reference sequence). The CDR3 sequence is 14 residues long. With 5 bases clipped from V and 6 bases from J, the junction kept 10 bases outside the gene matches. The DNA of the CDR3 is TGTGCCAGCAGCACGGGGGGTGGTTCCCTCGAGCAGTACTTC. It specifies CASSTGGGSLEQYF.

J is TRBJ2-1 and V is TRBV29-1; TRBD2 aligns across 9 bases. From germline, CDR1 is SQVTM and CDR2 ANQGSEA. The CDR3 totals 13 residues. V was clipped by 4 bases and J by 3 bases; unmatched bases: 1. Here the CDR3 DNA reads TGCAGCGTTGCTAGCGGGGACTACAATGAGCAGTTCTTC. Its protein is CSVASGDYNEQFF.

In its sample, this clonotype was seen many times. The chain couples TRBV15 to TRBJ2-5, with D unresolved. The CDR3 consists of 15 residues. Germline V lookup: CDR1 LNHNV, CDR2 YYDKDF (reference sequence). The V end was cut by 5 bases, the J end by 1 base, with 14 bases between. CDR3 nucleotide sequence: TGTGCCACCAGCGATAACGACAAGCCCCAAGAGACCCAGTACTTC. It codes for CATSDNDKPQETQYF. Full variable domain (rest looked up from reference TRBV15 and TRBJ2-5): DAMVIQNPRYQVTQFGKPVTLSCSQTLNHNVMYWYQQKSSQAPKLLFHYYDKDFNNEADTPDNFQSRRPNTSFCFLDIRSPGLGDTAMYLCATSDNDKPQETQYFGPGTRLLVL.

This clonotype was counted only a few times. The chain recombines TRBV4-3 with TRBJ2-3; either TRBD1 or TRBD2 may supply D (5 bases each). Germline CDR1 is LGHNA and CDR2 is YSLEER. Trimming took 3 bases from V and 4 from J, leaving 8 bases between them. This CDR3 has 13 residues. Here the CDR3 DNA reads TGCGCCAGCAGCCAGAGGGGTTCAGATACGCAGTATTTT. Translating it yields CASSQRGSDTQYF.